A single sample is the source of the 13 T cell receptor beta chains below, sequenced in a study of blood T cell repertoires in COVID-19. The protocol was immunoSEQ multiplex PCR, while the TCRdb copy is restricted to in-frame clones and leaves out a portion. The repertoire consists of over 250,000 clones, with roughly 88% occurring once and the leading ten covering roughly a tenth. The sample taken for sequencing was peripheral blood. Receptors originate from a woman aged 70-85 years with COVID-19, enrolled during active disease.

V is TRBV7-2 and J is TRBJ1-4, with D possibly matching TRBD1 (6 bases). CDR1 and CDR2 from the germline V gene are SGHTA and FQGNSA. Trimming took off 1 base at V and 3 bases at J, with 9 bases between the two ends. The CDR3 is made up of 15 amino acids. The CDR3 region is CASSLVTGSNEKLFF. The CDR3 DNA reads as TGTGCCAGCAGCTTAGTTACAGGGTCTAATGAAAAACTGTTTTTT. Looking up the rest from reference TRBV7-2 and TRBJ1-4 gives the full variable domain: GAGVSQSPSNKVTEKGKDVELRCDPISGHTALYWYRQSLGQGLEFLIYFQGNSAPDKSGLPSDRFSAERTGGSVSTLTIQRTQQEDSAVYLCASSLVTGSNEKLFFGSGTQLSVL.

This chain links TRBV19 with TRBJ1-3; D may be TRBD1 (5 bases). Per germline, CDR1 LNHDA and CDR2 SQIVND (reference sequence). CDR3 length: 14 amino acids. Trimming cost V 6 bases and J 0 bases, with 9 bases left between them. CDR3 bases: TGTGCCAGTAGACTCGGGGGCTCTGGAAACACCATATATTTT. It translates to CASRLGGSGNTIYF.

This clone was observed once. The chain is built from TRBV5-6 and TRBJ1-1; 7 bases align to TRBD1. Germline loops: CDR1 SGHDT, CDR2 YYEEEE. Germline trimming cut 4 bases from V and 1 base from J; bases unmatched to any gene: 4. This CDR3 has 14 amino acids. The CDR3 DNA reads TGTGCCAGCAGCCCGGGGACAGCGAACACTGAAGCTTTCTTT. It translates to CASSPGTANTEAFF.

This chain uses TRBV3-1 (or the pseudogene TRBV3-2) with TRBJ1-6; TRBD1 might be the D (5 bases). Trimming took 2 bases from V and 0 from J, leaving 8 bases between them. Germline V gene sequence: CDR1 LGHDT, CDR2 YNNKEL (reference sequence). This CDR3 is 16 amino acids long. The CDR3 spells CASSQQGSSYNSPLHF. The DNA of the CDR3 is TGTGCCAGCAGCCAACAGGGCAGCTCCTATAATTCACCCCTCCACTTT.

This chain joins TRBV7-3 and TRBJ2-3; D is perhaps TRBD1 (6 bases). The CDR3 sequence is 16 residues long. Between the trimmed V and J ends, which lost 5 bases and 6 bases, there was a span of 21 bases. CDR1 SGHTA and CDR2 FQGTGA come from the germline V gene. The chain's CDR3 is CASSVRSGTPLDTQYF. In DNA form, the CDR3 reads TGTGCCAGCAGCGTCCGGTCCGGGACACCCTTGGATACGCAGTATTTT.

J is TRBJ1-1 and V is TRBV27; 12 bases fit TRBD1. The V gene's germline CDR1 is MNHEY and CDR2 SMNVEV (reference sequence). J was trimmed by 1 base and V by 4 bases; bases with no gene match: 4. The CDR3 is made up of 16 amino acids. The CDR3 region has the DNA TGTGCCAGCAGTTGGGGGGACAGGGGGCCGAACACTGAAGCTTTCTTT. This sequence encodes CASSWGDRGPNTEAFF.

The rearrangement joins TRBV18 to TRBJ1-2; D remains ambiguous. The CDR3 spans 14 residues. CDR1 and CDR2 from the germline V gene are KGHSH and LQKENI. Trimming took 6 bases from V and 2 from J, leaving 13 bases between them. The CDR3 protein is CASSRPGNNYGYTF. DNA for the CDR3: TGTGCCAGCTCCCGGCCGGGGAACAACTATGGCTACACCTTC.

The chain recombines TRBV14 with TRBJ2-5, with 10 bases aligning to TRBD1. The length of the CDR3 is 19 residues. Germline V gene data show CDR1 as SGHDN and CDR2 as FVKESK. V dropped 0 bases and J dropped 2; count of bases not matched to a gene: 12. CDR3 in amino acids: CASSQDITTGGLVQETQYF. For the CDR3, the DNA is TGTGCCAGCAGCCAAGACATTACGACAGGGGGCTTAGTACAAGAGACCCAGTACTTC.

The chain joins TRBV6-6 to TRBJ1-6; 10 positions agree with TRBD1. Germline loops: CDR1 MNHNY, CDR2 SVGAGI (reference sequence). The CDR3 has 14 amino acids. V trimming: 6 bases; J trimming: 7 bases; junction bases outside the gene matches: 3. The CDR3: CASSRDRGNSPLHF. The CDR3 coding sequence is TGTGCCAGCAGCCGGGACAGGGGAAATTCACCCCTCCACTTT.

The chain is built from TRBV5-4 and TRBJ1-3; 9 bases map to TRBD1. The V gene end was trimmed by 0 bases and the J gene end by 3 bases; junction bases not matched to a gene: 4. CDR1 is SGHNT and CDR2 is YYREEE in the germline V gene (reference sequence). The CDR3 runs to 16 residues. The CDR3 region is CASSLAGQGLGNTIYF. DNA for the CDR3: TGTGCCAGCAGCTTGGCCGGACAGGGGCTTGGAAACACCATATATTTT.

The chain combines TRBV14 with TRBJ1-1, with 9 bases matching TRBD1. CDR1 is SGHDN and CDR2 is FVKESK in the germline V gene. V lost 4 bases, J lost 4 bases, and 10 bases stayed unmatched. This CDR3 has 16 amino acids. Written as DNA, the CDR3 is TGTGCCAGCAGCCGGGAGGGGACAGGGCGCGTCACTGAAGCTTTCTTT. It encodes CASSREGTGRVTEAFF. The entire variable domain, with the rest obtained from reference TRBV14 and TRBJ1-1, is as follows: EAGVTQFPSHSVIEKGQTVTLRCDPISGHDNLYWYRRVMGKEIKFLLHFVKESKQDESGMPNNRFLAERTGGTYSTLKVQPAELEDSGVYFCASSREGTGRVTEAFFGQGTRLTVV.

V usage is TRBV19 and J usage is TRBJ2-6, with 10 bases fitting TRBD1. The CDR3 totals 16 residues. The ends lost 4 bases at V and 1 base at J; junction bases unmatched: 1. Germline V lookup: CDR1 LNHDA, CDR2 SQIVND (reference sequence). CDR3 nucleotides: TGTGCCAGTAGTACGGACAGGGGGTCTGGGGCCAACGTCCTGACTTTC. Its protein product is CASSTDRGSGANVLTF.

The rearrangement uses TRBV6-5 and TRBJ1-1; TRBD1 is a possible D gene (6 bases). V lost 9 bases to trimming and J lost 0 bases, with 8 bases between them. The germline V gene encodes CDR1 MNHEY and CDR2 SVGAGI. This CDR3 is built from 12 residues. CDR3 sequence reads: CARPGVNTEAFF. The CDR3, as DNA: TGTGCCAGACCAGGGGTGAACACTGAAGCTTTCTTT.